The next 30 T cell receptor beta chains were all read from a single sample in a study of blood T cell repertoires in COVID-19. Profiling relied on immunoSEQ multiplex PCR, and the TCRdb table lists in-frame clones only, not all of them. In the table there are more than 300,000 clones, about 90% of which are singletons. Sequenced: peripheral blood. The receptors shown here come from a woman in her twenties or thirties with COVID-19, enrolled during active disease.

This clone appeared a single time. This chain links TRBV2 with TRBJ1-5; 9 bases are a match to TRBD1. V dropped 6 bases and J dropped 6; count of bases not matched to a gene: 9. CDR1 SNHLY and CDR2 FYNNEI come from the germline V gene. This CDR3 contains 15 residues. CDR3 in amino acids: CASSQMGTGSQPQHF. The CDR3 DNA reads TGTGCCAGCAGCCAGATGGGGACAGGGAGTCAGCCCCAGCATTTT.

This clone was observed once. This chain connects TRBV4-2 to TRBJ1-5; possibly TRBD1 for D (5 bases). This CDR3 comprises 15 residues. Germline CDR1 reads LGHNA; CDR2 reads YNFKEQ. V was clipped by 0 bases and J by 1 base, with 7 bases between them. The CDR3 DNA reads TGTGCCAGCAGCCAAGATAAGGGGAGCAATCAGCCCCAGCATTTT. It codes for CASSQDKGSNQPQHF.

The V gene is TRBV2, the J gene TRBJ1-4, with 7 bases identical to TRBD1. Losses at the gene ends were 7 bases for V and 3 bases for J; bases not matched to a gene: 11. The length of the CDR3 is 16 residues. Germline CDR1 is SNHLY and CDR2 is FYNNEI. For the CDR3, the DNA is TGTGCCAGCACCCGCTCAGGGGGTGCGGCTAATGAAAAACTGTTTTTT. Protein: CASTRSGGAANEKLFF.

This clone occurred once. The chain combines TRBV3-1 (or the pseudogene TRBV3-2) with TRBJ2-5, with D perhaps matching TRBD1 (6 bases). The CDR3 extends over 15 amino acids. Germline values: CDR1 LGHDT, CDR2 YNNKEL (reference sequence). V dropped 3 bases and J dropped 5 bases, with 16 bases sitting between them. The CDR3 DNA reads as TGTGCCAGCAGCCACGAAGTAACAGGGTGGGAGACCCAGTACTTC. It specifies CASSHEVTGWETQYF.

The chain joins TRBV30 to TRBJ1-5, with TRBD1 identical over 8 bases. Germline values: CDR1 GTSNPN, CDR2 SVGIG (reference sequence). The CDR3 has 13 residues. Germline trimming cut 3 bases from V and 7 bases from J; bases unmatched to any gene: 5. The CDR3 DNA sequence: TGTGCCTGGAGCCAGGGGGCAGAACAGCCCCAGCATTTT. This gives the protein CAWSQGAEQPQHF. Full variable domain (outside the CDR3, taken from reference TRBV30 and TRBJ1-5): SQTIHQWPATLVQPVGSPLSLECTVEGTSNPNLYWYRQAAGRGLQLLFYSVGIGQISSEVPQNLSASRPQDRQFILSSKKLLLSDSGFYLCAWSQGAEQPQHFGDGTRLSIL.

V is TRBV5-5 and J is TRBJ2-1, with TRBD2 matching 8 bases. Trimming cost V 1 base and J 0 bases; bases outside gene matches: 0. The CDR3 extends over 15 amino acids. Germline CDR1 SGHKS, CDR2 YYEKEE (reference sequence). The CDR3 reads CASSLLAGSYNEQFF. The DNA of the CDR3 is TGTGCCAGCAGCTTGCTAGCGGGCTCCTACAATGAGCAGTTCTTC.

This chain links TRBV9 with TRBJ1-1, with 8 bases that match TRBD1. The CDR3 runs 15 residues. The ends lost 0 bases at V and 4 bases at J; junction bases unmatched: 5. Germline V gene sequence: CDR1 SGDLS, CDR2 YYNGEE. CDR3 coding DNA: TGTGCCAGCAGCGTAGAGGGACAGGCCTTCACTGAAGCTTTCTTT. This sequence encodes CASSVEGQAFTEAFF.

The CDR3 is CASSQTRLKGVGSQGQFF. Written as DNA, the CDR3 is TGTGCCAGCAGCCAAACCCGGCTTAAAGGAGTCGGGAGTCAGGGGCAGTTCTTC. The gene calls are TRBV14 and TRBJ2-1; D perhaps matches TRBD2 (6 bases). This CDR3 contains 18 residues. The V end was cut by 2 bases, the J end by 12 bases, with 29 bases between. The germline gives CDR1 SGHDN, CDR2 FVKESK. The full variable domain, in which reference TRBV14 and TRBJ2-1 provide the parts outside the CDR3, is EAGVTQFPSHSVIEKGQTVTLRCDPISGHDNLYWYRRVMGKEIKFLLHFVKESKQDESGMPNNRFLAERTGGTYSTLKVQPAELEDSGVYFCASSQTRLKGVGSQGQFFGPGTRLTVL.

This clone appeared once. This chain joins TRBV3-1 (or the pseudogene TRBV3-2) and TRBJ2-3; TRBD2 is a possible D gene (5 bases). The V and J ends lost 1 base and 7 bases respectively, with 12 bases between them. CDR1 LGHDT and CDR2 YNNKEL come from the germline V gene (reference sequence). The length of the CDR3 is 14 residues. Here the CDR3 reads CASSQALERNTQYF. CDR3 DNA sequence: TGTGCCAGCAGCCAAGCGCTCGAGCGGAATACGCAGTATTTT.

This sequence joins TRBV6-5 and TRBJ2-3; TRBD2 aligns across 11 bases. This CDR3 is built from 13 residues. Germline trimming cut 10 bases from V and 3 bases from J; bases unmatched to any gene: 3. CDR1 is MNHEY and CDR2 is SVGAGI in the germline V gene. The CDR3 loop reads CATVAGGTDTQYF. The CDR3 region has the DNA TGTGCCACCGTAGCGGGAGGGACAGATACGCAGTATTTT.

The V and J genes are TRBV28 and TRBJ2-7; 13 bases align to TRBD2. There are 18 residues in the CDR3. Looked up from germline, CDR1 is MDHEN and CDR2 is SYDVKM. V gave up 5 bases and J gave up 0 bases; unmatched junction bases: 10. DNA for the CDR3: TGTGCCAGCAGTCCGACTAGCGGGAGGCCTCCGAGCTCCTACGAGCAGTACTTC. This gives the protein CASSPTSGRPPSSYEQYF.

The CDR3 protein is CASSYSVRDRGESTNEKLFF. The CDR3 DNA reads TGTGCCAGCAGTTACTCGGTCCGGGACAGAGGGGAGTCAACTAATGAAAAACTGTTTTTT. The V call is TRBV6-2 or TRBV6-3, the J call TRBJ1-4, with TRBD1 matching 7 bases. The CDR3 covers 20 residues. CDR1 is MNHEY and CDR2 is SVGEGT in the germline V gene. V was pared by 0 bases and J by 0 bases, with 13 bases of the junction left unmatched.

V and J are TRBV18 and TRBJ1-5, with D perhaps matching TRBD1 (5 bases). Germline-derived CDR1 and CDR2 are KGHSH and LQKENI. The V gene lost 1 base and the J gene lost 11 bases, with 12 bases spanning the gap. The CDR3 contains 13 residues. The CDR3 spells CASSPRAGYAQHF. The CDR3 DNA reads as TGTGCCAGCTCACCACGTGCAGGGTACGCCCAGCATTTT. Together with reference TRBV18 and TRBJ1-5, the CDR3 gives the full variable domain: NAGVMQNPRHLVRRRGQEARLRCSPMKGHSHVYWYRQLPEEGLKFMVYLQKENIIDESGMPKERFSAEFPKEGPSILRIQQVVRGDSAAYFCASSPRAGYAQHFGDGTRLSIL.

V and J are TRBV28 and TRBJ2-5; TRBD1 agrees at 8 bases. CDR1 MDHEN and CDR2 SYDVKM come from the germline V gene. V dropped 3 bases and J dropped 5; count of bases not matched to a gene: 8. The CDR3 is 15 amino acids. CDR3 in DNA: TGTGCCAGCAGTTTCCTCGGACAGGGTTCGGAGACCCAGTACTTC. Translation: CASSFLGQGSETQYF.

The rearrangement joins TRBV2 to TRBJ2-3; weak D call: TRBD1 (5 bases). Trimming pared 6 bases from V and 6 bases from J, leaving 16 bases between. The CDR3 has 14 amino acids. Germline V gene data show CDR1 as SNHLY and CDR2 as FYNNEI. The CDR3 is CASRTPSQGDTQYF. The CDR3 nucleotides are TGTGCCAGCAGGACCCCAAGTCAGGGTGATACGCAGTATTTT.

The chain uses TRBV5-6 and TRBJ1-6; the match to TRBD1 covers 7 bases. V lost 5 bases, J lost 9 bases, and 5 bases stayed unmatched. Germline V gives CDR1 SGHDT, CDR2 YYEEEE. CDR3 length equals 13 residues. The chain's CDR3 is CASRETGRSPLHF. The CDR3 nucleotides read TGTGCCAGCAGGGAGACAGGGCGTTCACCCCTCCACTTT.

The V and J genes are TRBV5-6 and TRBJ2-7, with TRBD1 identical over 9 bases. The germline gives CDR1 SGHDT, CDR2 YYEEEE. The CDR3 has 15 amino acids. J lost 3 bases, V lost 5 bases, and 9 bases had no gene match. The chain's CDR3 is CASSPGTGKLYEQYF. CDR3 coding DNA: TGTGCCAGCAGTCCCGGGACAGGGAAACTCTACGAGCAGTACTTC.

V usage is TRBV28 and J usage is TRBJ2-7; 9 nucleotides align to TRBD1. The germline V gene encodes CDR1 MDHEN and CDR2 SYDVKM. V lost 6 bases, J lost 7 bases, and 16 bases stayed unmatched. This CDR3 has 16 residues. CDR3 in DNA: TGTGCCAGCAGCAGGACCGGGACAGGGTTGGAGGAAGAGCAGTACTTC. Amino acids: CASSRTGTGLEEEQYF. Looking up the rest from reference TRBV28 and TRBJ2-7 gives the full variable domain: DVKVTQSSRYLVKRTGEKVFLECVQDMDHENMFWYRQDPGLGLRLIYFSYDVKMKEKGDIPEGYSVSREKKERFSLILESASTNQTSMYLCASSRTGTGLEEEQYFGPGTRLTVT.

The V call is TRBV25-1, the J call TRBJ1-2, with D possibly being TRBD1 (5 bases). Germline V CDR1 and CDR2: MGHDK, SYGVNS. V was cut by 2 bases and J by 2 bases, with 15 bases left in between. The CDR3 covers 16 residues. The DNA for the CDR3 is TGTGCCAGCAGTGAACCCGGAAGACAGAACAACTATGGCTACACCTTC. As protein: CASSEPGRQNNYGYTF.

In this sample, this clone turned up once. The chain recombines TRBV2 with TRBJ1-6; 9 nucleotides match TRBD1. The V gene end was trimmed by 5 bases and the J gene end by 7 bases; junction bases not matched to a gene: 3. Germline V gene data show CDR1 as SNHLY and CDR2 as FYNNEI. The CDR3 loop spans 14 amino acids. CDR3 in DNA: TGTGCCAGCAGTACTGGGACAGGGAATTCACCCCTCCACTTT. Translation: CASSTGTGNSPLHF.

The chain carries TRBV5-6 and TRBJ2-3; a weak D match, TRBD1 (6 bases). The CDR3 spans 14 residues. V lost 0 bases, J lost 8 bases, and 13 bases lay in between. The germline gives CDR1 SGHDT, CDR2 YYEEEE. CDR3 in DNA: TGTGCCAGCAGCTTGGAGGGGACATCCCCTACGCAGTATTTT. Its translation is CASSLEGTSPTQYF. The full variable domain, with the rest looked up from reference TRBV5-6 and TRBJ2-3, is DAGVTQSPTHLIKTRGQQVTLRCSPKSGHDTVSWYQQALGQGPQFIFQYYEEEERQRGNFPDRFSGHQFPNYSSELNVNALLLGDSALYLCASSLEGTSPTQYFGPGTRLTVL.

The J gene is TRBJ2-1, the V gene TRBV30, with TRBD2 matching 11 bases. Germline V gene data show CDR1 as GTSNPN and CDR2 as SVGIG (reference sequence). This CDR3 spans 15 amino acids. After removal of 4 bases from V and 6 bases from J, the junction contained 8 bases not matched to a gene. The CDR3 loop is CAWTSGLAGPNEQFF. For the CDR3, the DNA is TGTGCCTGGACATCAGGACTAGCGGGCCCCAATGAGCAGTTCTTC. Full variable domain (outside the CDR3, taken from reference TRBV30 and TRBJ2-1): SQTIHQWPATLVQPVGSPLSLECTVEGTSNPNLYWYRQAAGRGLQLLFYSVGIGQISSEVPQNLSASRPQDRQFILSSKKLLLSDSGFYLCAWTSGLAGPNEQFFGPGTRLTVL.

The V call is TRBV30, the J call TRBJ2-3, with D perhaps matching TRBD2 (6 bases). The CDR3 runs 15 residues. Germline values: CDR1 GTSNPN, CDR2 SVGIG (reference sequence). Trimming cost V 4 bases and J 0 bases, with 14 bases left between them. CDR3 amino acids: CAWTGTYTSTDTQYF. In DNA, the CDR3 is TGTGCCTGGACCGGGACTTATACTAGCACAGATACGCAGTATTTT.

The genes are TRBV25-1 and TRBJ2-5, with D perhaps matching TRBD2 (6 bases). Between the trimmed V and J ends, which lost 1 base and 5 bases, there was a span of 8 bases. The germline V gene encodes CDR1 MGHDK and CDR2 SYGVNS. There are 13 residues in the CDR3. Written as DNA, the CDR3 is TGTGCCAGCAGTGAATGGGGGAGGGAGACCCAGTACTTC. Translation: CASSEWGRETQYF.

The gene calls are TRBV10-3 and TRBJ1-1; 7 nucleotides match TRBD1. The germline V gene has CDR1 ENHRY and CDR2 SYGVKD. The CDR3 is made up of 12 amino acids. Trimming removed 10 bases from V and 7 bases from J; junction bases left unmatched: 9. CDR3 bases: TGTGCCACCGCGACAGGGTTAGGTGAAGCTTTCTTT. This gives the protein CATATGLGEAFF.

V usage is TRBV10-2 and J usage is TRBJ1-4, with D possibly TRBD1 on 6 matching bases. V was pared by 2 bases and J by 4 bases, with 14 bases between. Germline assignment: CDR1 WSHSY and CDR2 SAAADI. The CDR3 spans 16 residues. Written as DNA, the CDR3 is TGCGCCAGCAGTGAGACGTGGGGGGGCCTTAATGAAAAACTGTTTTTT. It yields the protein CASSETWGGLNEKLFF.

The V and J genes are TRBV5-1 and TRBJ2-7; TRBD2 matches at 7 bases. Trimming at V came to 0 bases and at J to 7 bases, leaving 16 bases not matched to a gene. This CDR3 comprises 17 residues. CDR1 and CDR2 from the germline V gene are SGHRS and YFSETQ. CDR3 loop: CASSLGAFGGSLGEQYF. CDR3 bases: TGCGCCAGCAGCTTGGGAGCTTTCGGGGGGTCCCTCGGGGAGCAGTACTTC.

The chain couples TRBV5-8 to TRBJ1-2; D gene uncertain. The CDR3 length is 13 residues. Germline values: CDR1 SGHTS, CDR2 YDEGEE. The V end lost 5 bases, the J end lost 7 bases, and 15 bases lay between the germline ends. Here the CDR3 DNA reads TGTGCCAGCAGTCGGGTCAGCTTGAGTGGCTACACCTTC. Its protein is CASSRVSLSGYTF.

The chain combines TRBV30 with TRBJ1-6, with 7 bases lining up with TRBD1. This CDR3 comprises 13 residues. V was pared by 4 bases and J by 10 bases, with 7 bases of the junction left unmatched. Germline V CDR1 and CDR2: GTSNPN, SVGIG (reference sequence). The DNA of the CDR3 is TGTGCCTGGACAGACAGGGTGGACTCACCCCTCCACTTT. The encoded protein is CAWTDRVDSPLHF.

J is TRBJ2-1 and V is TRBV7-9; D is possibly TRBD1 (6 bases). This CDR3 is 16 amino acids long. Germline CDR1 is SEHNR and CDR2 is FQNEAQ (reference sequence). V lost 5 bases and J 4 bases, leaving 18 bases between the germline ends. CDR3 protein: CASSPPDSIAYNEQFF. The CDR3 region has the DNA TGTGCCAGCAGCCCACCGGACAGCATTGCTTACAATGAGCAGTTCTTC.